This TCR beta chain was sequenced during a study of T-cell memory formation after mild COVID-19. Looking at the study overall: The two donors had largely donor-specific TCR clusters. The study, taken as a whole, reports: Clones shrinking between day 15 and 85 showed a balanced CD4/CD8 split, and those that grew later tilted toward CD4+.

This clonotype was picked up many times. Antigen specificity is unknown. TCRdb analysed the 5' RACE reads with MiXCR anew, one entry per CDR3 protein. Of approximately 290,000 distinct CDR3 sequences listed, 15% to 20% are singletons. The source is a man younger than 30 who had mild COVID-19 (a few samples of this study predate the infection). Cell type and time point are not known. The specimen sequenced was PBMCs or a T cell subset sorted from them (not recorded which).

The CDR3 reads CASSQAHNSPYGYTF. The CDR3, as DNA: TGTGCCAGCAGCCAAGCGCACAATAGTCCCTATGGCTACACCTTC. The chain has TRBV14 and TRBJ1-2; D is undetermined. Looked up from germline, CDR1 is SGHDN and CDR2 is FVKESK. This CDR3 contains 15 residues. The V end lost 1 base, the J end lost 4 bases, and 13 bases lay between the germline ends. The entire variable domain, with the rest obtained from reference TRBV14 and TRBJ1-2, is as follows: EAGVTQFPSHSVIEKGQTVTLRCDPISGHDNLYWYRRVMGKEIKFLLHFVKESKQDESGMPNNRFLAERTGGTYSTLKVQPAELEDSGVYFCASSQAHNSPYGYTFGSGTRLTVV.